This is a list of T cell receptor beta chains from one sample in a study of blood T cell repertoires in COVID-19. TCRdb's copy holds only in-frame clones and misses some; the assay was immunoSEQ multiplex PCR. The sample includes approximately 280,000 clones, roughly 85% of them seen just once. Specimen: peripheral blood. These TCRs come from a man aged 50-60 years with active or convalescent COVID-19. Each CDR3 is given with its conserved first and last residue. D genes are given only for firm matches.

V: TRBV29-1
J: TRBJ2-1
length: 16
D: TRBD2
CDR3: CSAGGAGVGSYNEQFF

V: TRBV5-1
J: TRBJ1-5
length: 14
D: NA
CDR3: CASSLGQGDQPQHF

V: TRBV2
J: TRBJ1-3
length: 16
D: TRBD1
CDR3: CASTTDREASGNTIYF

V: TRBV28
J: TRBJ2-7
length: 15
D: NA
CDR3: CASSLLAAGSYEQYF

V: TRBV3-1/TRBV3-2
J: TRBJ2-5
length: 12
D: NA
CDR3: CASSPRRETQYF

V: TRBV6-5
J: TRBJ2-2
length: 13
D: NA
CDR3: CASSPGGTGELFF

V: TRBV2
J: TRBJ1-2
length: 14
D: TRBD1
CDR3: CASSGGGANYGYTF

V: TRBV27
J: TRBJ2-7
length: 15
D: TRBD2
CDR3: CASSFKGTTLGEQYF

V: TRBV28
J: TRBJ2-1
length: 13
D: NA
CDR3: CASSPGTYNEQFF

V: TRBV19
J: TRBJ1-6
length: 12
D: NA
CDR3: CASSIVGGPHHF

V: TRBV3-1/TRBV3-2
J: TRBJ2-7
length: 16
D: TRBD2
CDR3: CASSLALSGSRYEQYF

V: TRBV9
J: TRBJ2-5
length: 15
D: NA
CDR3: CASSVRASRSETQYF

V: TRBV2
J: TRBJ2-2
length: 15
D: NA
CDR3: CASHLGGSNTGELFF

V: TRBV18
J: TRBJ1-5
length: 13
D: NA
CDR3: CASSQGLDQPQHF

V: TRBV18
J: TRBJ1-2
length: 13
D: NA
CDR3: CASSLTLSYGYTF

V: TRBV2
J: TRBJ2-3
length: 11
D: NA
CDR3: CASSLRNTQYF

V: TRBV19
J: TRBJ2-7
length: 13
D: TRBD1
CDR3: CASCGTGGREQYF

V: TRBV7-9
J: TRBJ1-1
length: 14
D: NA
CDR3: CASSLVGQGLEAFF

V: TRBV19
J: TRBJ1-6
length: 14
D: TRBD1
CDR3: CASSATGGNSPLHF

V: TRBV7-9
J: TRBJ2-2
length: 16
D: TRBD2
CDR3: CASSSPGLAGAGELFF

V: TRBV7-9
J: TRBJ1-5
length: 14
D: NA
CDR3: CASSLGGRGQPQHF

V: TRBV5-5
J: TRBJ2-2
length: 16
D: TRBD1
CDR3: CASSLATGTATGELFF

V: TRBV11-2
J: TRBJ2-3
length: 13
D: NA
CDR3: CASSWGVTDTQYF

V: TRBV6-5
J: TRBJ1-5
length: 15
D: NA
CDR3: CASSPGRVIGQPQHF

V: TRBV5-1
J: TRBJ2-7
length: 12
D: NA
CDR3: CASSSGDREQYF

V: TRBV4-2
J: TRBJ2-5
length: 13
D: NA
CDR3: CASSRHGGETQYF

V: TRBV15
J: TRBJ2-3
length: 14
D: NA
CDR3: CATSRGGRSDTQYF

V: TRBV5-4
J: TRBJ2-1
length: 15
D: TRBD2
CDR3: CASSLGVSGSLGQFF

V: TRBV5-1
J: TRBJ1-1
length: 15
D: TRBD1
CDR3: CASSPRTGPNTEAFF

V: TRBV5-1
J: TRBJ1-2
length: 14
D: TRBD1
CDR3: CASSSRQGVSGYTF

V: TRBV5-1
J: TRBJ2-1
length: 16
D: NA
CDR3: CASSLSVAASYNEQFF

V: TRBV30
J: TRBJ1-2
length: 13
D: NA
CDR3: CAWSRVSSYGYTF

V: TRBV11-1
J: TRBJ2-3
length: 15
D: NA
CDR3: CASSLQGWDTDTQYF

V: TRBV24-1
J: TRBJ1-2
length: 13
D: TRBD1
CDR3: CATSDRAGYGYTF

V: TRBV19
J: TRBJ1-2
length: 12
D: NA
CDR3: CASSNREYGYTF

V: TRBV6-4
J: TRBJ1-2
length: 13
D: TRBD1
CDR3: CAGAEVTGAGYTF

V: TRBV29-1
J: TRBJ2-1
length: 15
D: TRBD2
CDR3: CSVGRGLAGYNEQFF

V: TRBV3-1/TRBV3-2
J: TRBJ2-1
length: 13
D: NA
CDR3: CASSQSDREEQFF

V: TRBV5-6
J: TRBJ2-5
length: 17
D: TRBD2
CDR3: CASSTPTGLAGQETQYF